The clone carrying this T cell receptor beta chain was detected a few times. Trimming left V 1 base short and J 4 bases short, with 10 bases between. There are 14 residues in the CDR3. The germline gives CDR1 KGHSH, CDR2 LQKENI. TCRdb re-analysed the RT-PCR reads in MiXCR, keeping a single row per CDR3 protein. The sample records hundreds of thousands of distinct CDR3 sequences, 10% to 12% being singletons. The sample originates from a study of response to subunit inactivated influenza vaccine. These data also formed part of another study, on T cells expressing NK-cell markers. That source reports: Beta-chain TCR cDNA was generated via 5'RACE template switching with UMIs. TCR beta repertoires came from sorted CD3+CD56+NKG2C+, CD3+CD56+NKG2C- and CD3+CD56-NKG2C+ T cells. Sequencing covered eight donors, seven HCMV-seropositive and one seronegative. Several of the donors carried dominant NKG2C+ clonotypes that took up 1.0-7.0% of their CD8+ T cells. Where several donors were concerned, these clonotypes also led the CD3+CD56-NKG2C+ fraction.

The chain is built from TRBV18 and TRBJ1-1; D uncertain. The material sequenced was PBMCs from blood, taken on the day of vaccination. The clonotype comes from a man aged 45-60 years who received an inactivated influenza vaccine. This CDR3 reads CASSPLSTGTEAFF. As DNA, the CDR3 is TGTGCCAGCTCACCACTTTCCACGGGCACTGAAGCTTTCTTT. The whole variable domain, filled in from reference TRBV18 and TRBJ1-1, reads NAGVMQNPRHLVRRRGQEARLRCSPMKGHSHVYWYRQLPEEGLKFMVYLQKENIIDESGMPKERFSAEFPKEGPSILRIQQVVRGDSAAYFCASSPLSTGTEAFFGQGTRLTVV.